This record covers a single T cell receptor (beta chain). No cognate antigen has been identified for it. The record has no base qualities; no much larger clone is one base away. The record originates from a study of T-cell reconstitution after alpha-beta-depleted transplantation in children (dated by TCRdb to the mid-2010s). In the study overall: Using TCR repertoire profiling, the study quantitatively followed how T-cell immune reconstitution unfolded in children after TCRalphabeta/CD19-depleted allogeneic hematopoietic cell transplantation. The study at large found these results: Hyperexpanded clone frequencies declined over subsequent months; after one year, T-cell counts and TCRbeta diversity were mostly attributed to newly produced T cells. Apparently early alphabetaT-cell count recovery about two months after transplant reportedly relied on only several hundred rapidly expanded clones derived from non-depleted graft cells. The high TCRbeta diversity at day 60 in some patients was ascribed to recipient T cells and intrathymic progenitors that had survived conditioning.

The intended sense of this specimen's treatment or condition label: allogeneic hematopoietic cell transplantation with graft depleted of TCRalphabeta T cells and CD19 B cells. The children who served as transplant recipients had been given grafts of TCRalphabeta/CD19-depleted allogeneic hematopoietic cells. Receptors were amplified or captured by PCR. TCRdb records Illumina HiSeq 2500 as the sequencer. TCR library preparation used molecular barcoding, with unique molecular identifiers applied to normalize quantification of the TCRbeta repertoire. TCRdb cleaned the public reads at Q25 with fastp, built clones with MiXCR and kept in-frame beta chains. All rows with the same CDR3 protein become a single entry with the most common DNA and genes. The sample table shows 500,000 to 750,000 distinct CDR3 sequences, and approximately 13% are seen once. Of the sample, 2.2% falls within the top ten clones. Relative to germline, V is missing 7 bases and J is missing 5 bases, with 5 bases of the junction outside any gene match. In the germline V gene, CDR1 corresponds to ENHRY and CDR2 to SYGVKD. Spanning cysteine to phenylalanine, the CDR3 consists of 13 amino acids. Here the CDR3 DNA is all that survives: 39 bases in frame from base 1.

This material consisted of PBMCs, mostly from graft donor cells, taken 360 days after TCRalphabeta/CD19-depleted stem cell transplant. In this chain, TRBV10-3 is recombined with TRBJ1-1; TRBD1 matches 9 bases in the middle. This TCR derives from a male patient younger than 18 who had a stem cell transplant for acute myeloid leukemia, so the T cells may come from the graft donor. The CDR3 region has the sequence CAITRQGETEAFF. The nucleotide sequence is TGTGCCATCACCAGACAGGGGGAGACTGAAGCTTTCTTT.